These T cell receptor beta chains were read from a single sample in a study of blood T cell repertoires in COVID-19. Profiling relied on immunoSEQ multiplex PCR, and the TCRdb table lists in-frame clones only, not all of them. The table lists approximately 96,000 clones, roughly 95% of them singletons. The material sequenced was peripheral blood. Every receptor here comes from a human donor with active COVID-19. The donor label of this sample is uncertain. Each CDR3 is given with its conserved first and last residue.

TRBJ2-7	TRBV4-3	CASSQSGLATYEQYF
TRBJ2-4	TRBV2	CASTLGGGPTSGNIQYF
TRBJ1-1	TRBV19	CASIGGQGNTEAFF
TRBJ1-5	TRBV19	CASSNGQANQPQHF
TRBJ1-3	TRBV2	CASRPPGGYSGNTIYF
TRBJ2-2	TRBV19	CASSMAAWATGELFF
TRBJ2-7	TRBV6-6	CASARALTYEQYF
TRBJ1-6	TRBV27	CASSLYGTDISSYNSPLHF
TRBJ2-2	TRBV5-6	CASSSGWGGGELFF
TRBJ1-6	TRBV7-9	CASSLGGLINSPLHF
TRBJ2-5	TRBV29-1	CSVGSIGETQYF
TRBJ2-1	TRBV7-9	CASSTSGSRSYNEQFF
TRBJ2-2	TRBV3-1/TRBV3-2	CASSKGLAGNTGELFF
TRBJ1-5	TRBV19	CASSMIYPLAQGSNQPQHF
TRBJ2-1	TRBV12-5	CASGTSGRVEQFF
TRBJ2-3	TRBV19	CASSPWGLSTDTQYF